The 19 T cell receptor beta chains listed next were all sequenced from one sample in a study of T cell responses to AZD1222 COVID-19 vaccine. Data came from immunoSEQ multiplex PCR; TCRdb stores just in-frame clones and leaves some out. There are about 110,000 clones in the sample; less than 95% occur only once, and 8% lies in the top ten. The sample was peripheral blood, taken 28 days after the second AZD1222 dose. The receptors were gathered from an adult who received the AZD1222 COVID-19 vaccine.

The rearrangement links TRBV23-1 to TRBJ1-1; D unresolved. TRBV23-1 counts as an open reading frame of uncertain function. The CDR3 has 12 amino acids. V lost 0 bases and J 6 bases, leaving 5 bases between the germline ends. The CDR3 DNA reads TGCGCCAGCAGTCAATCGGCATCTGAAGCTTTCTTT. It translates to CASSQSASEAFF.

The V call is TRBV7-2, the J call TRBJ1-2; maybe TRBD1 (6 bases). Trimming removed 1 base at V and 8 bases at J, with 17 bases between. CDR1 is SGHTA, CDR2 FQGNSA, per germline. The CDR3 runs to 15 residues. The CDR3 bases are TGTGCCAGCAGCTTAGTCATTACAGGGTCGAGAGGCTACACCTTC. Translated, it gives CASSLVITGSRGYTF.

The chain employs TRBV10-3 and TRBJ2-6; D is ambiguous. The germline V gene has CDR1 ENHRY and CDR2 SYGVKD. V was shortened by 3 bases and J by 2 bases, with 5 bases between the two germline ends. This CDR3 is 14 amino acids long. CDR3 in DNA: TGTGCCATCAGTGACGGAACTGGGGCCAACGTCCTGACTTTC. As protein: CAISDGTGANVLTF.

The chain uses TRBV12-5 and TRBJ1-4; 9 bases line up with TRBD1. Trimming cost V 10 bases and J 11 bases; bases outside gene matches: 11. The CDR3 runs 13 residues. Germline CDR1 LGHNT, CDR2 FRNRAP. CDR3 amino acids: CATSPGQGMKLFF. In DNA form, the CDR3 reads TGTGCTACTTCCCCGGGACAGGGAATGAAACTGTTTTTT.

This sequence joins TRBV19 and TRBJ1-5; TRBD1 might be the D (5 bases). Germline V gene lookup returns CDR1 LNHDA and CDR2 SQIVND (reference sequence). This CDR3 has 16 residues. V lost 3 bases and J lost 7, with 19 bases in between. The CDR3, as DNA: TGTGCCAGTAGTATTCAGGGAGTAGGGTTGGGACAGCCCCAGCATTTT. The encoded protein is CASSIQGVGLGQPQHF.

V usage is TRBV13 and J usage is TRBJ2-7; 10 nucleotides line up with TRBD1. This CDR3 spans 16 amino acids. V lost 5 bases to trimming and J lost 3 bases; unmatched junction nucleotides: 10. Germline V gives CDR1 PRHDT, CDR2 FYEKMQ (reference sequence). The CDR3 DNA follows: TGTGCCAGCAGCCCCCGGGGCAGGACAGGGGGCTACGAGCAGTACTTC. Translated, it gives CASSPRGRTGGYEQYF.

The chain recombines TRBV4-3 with TRBJ2-7; 10 bases line up with TRBD2. The V gene's germline CDR1 is LGHNA and CDR2 YSLEER. The CDR3 spans 15 residues. J gave up 2 bases and V 3 bases, and 4 bases lay outside the gene matches. The CDR3 coding sequence is TGCGCCAGCAGCCACGTAGCGGGGGGCGCCTACGAGCAGTACTTC. As protein: CASSHVAGGAYEQYF.

V and J are TRBV7-2 and TRBJ1-2; 12 bases match TRBD1. Germline V gene sequence: CDR1 SGHTA, CDR2 FQGNSA. The CDR3 is 13 residues long. The ends lost 11 bases at V and 8 bases at J; junction bases unmatched: 9. The CDR3 reads CAGRGQGAWGYTF. The CDR3, as DNA: TGTGCCGGTCGGGGACAGGGGGCGTGGGGCTACACCTTC.

J is TRBJ2-7 and V is TRBV20-1; D is ambiguous. V shed 6 bases and J shed 10 bases, with 16 bases lying between them. The CDR3 loop spans 11 amino acids. Germline V gene sequence: CDR1 DFQATT, CDR2 SNEGSKA (reference sequence). The CDR3 reads CSAGRHLGQYF. The DNA of the CDR3 is TGCAGTGCCGGAAGACACCTCGGACAGTACTTC.

The CDR3 nucleotides read TGTGCCAGCTCACCAACCTCCCACAGGGGCTATGACACTGAAGCTTTCTTT. Protein product: CASSPTSHRGYDTEAFF. This chain links TRBV18 with TRBJ1-1; 7 nucleotides line up with TRBD1. The CDR3 has 17 residues. With 2 bases clipped from V and 3 bases from J, the junction kept 12 bases outside the gene matches. CDR1 KGHSH and CDR2 LQKENI come from the germline V gene.

This clone was observed a single time. The chain joins TRBV2 to TRBJ2-7, with TRBD1 identical over 8 bases. CDR1 and CDR2 (germline): SNHLY, FYNNEI. Unmatched junction bases numbered 8, after V lost 5 bases and J lost 5 bases. The CDR3 spans 14 residues. CDR3 in DNA: TGTGCCAGCAGTCCGCAGGGGGCGTCTAACGAGCAGTACTTC. Protein sequence: CASSPQGASNEQYF.

The chain is built from TRBV5-1 and TRBJ2-7; 9 bases map to TRBD1. The CDR3 totals 15 residues. Germline V gene data show CDR1 as SGHRS and CDR2 as YFSETQ. Trimming at V came to 4 bases and at J to 7 bases, leaving 12 bases not matched to a gene. CDR3: CASSEGGTGMEEQYF. CDR3 bases: TGCGCCAGCAGCGAGGGCGGGACAGGGATGGAAGAGCAGTACTTC.

This chain uses TRBV9 with TRBJ1-4; no firm D call. Trimming took off 5 bases at V and 8 bases at J, with 13 bases between the two ends. This CDR3 contains 13 residues. CDR1 is SGDLS and CDR2 is YYNGEE in the germline V gene. The CDR3 protein is CASSSGTGEKLFF. The CDR3 DNA sequence: TGTGCCAGCAGTTCAGGTACCGGAGAAAAACTGTTTTTT. Together with reference TRBV9 and TRBJ1-4, the CDR3 gives the full variable domain: DSGVTQTPKHLITATGQRVTLRCSPRSGDLSVYWYQQSLDQGLQFLIQYYNGEERAKGNILERFSAQQFPDLHSELNLSSLELGDSALYFCASSSGTGEKLFFGSGTQLSVL.

This chain connects TRBV6-6 to TRBJ1-5; a weak D match, TRBD1 (6 bases). CDR3 length equals 14 residues. From germline, CDR1 is MNHNY and CDR2 SVGAGI (reference sequence). V was pared by 2 bases and J by 7 bases, with 12 bases between. The CDR3 is CASSYGGPRQPQHF. The CDR3 bases are TGTGCCAGCAGTTACGGGGGGCCGCGACAGCCCCAGCATTTT.

The chain is built from TRBV5-1 and TRBJ2-1; D not resolved. V was trimmed by 4 bases and J by 12 bases, leaving 14 bases between them. The CDR3 covers 12 residues. CDR1 and CDR2 from the germline V gene are SGHRS and YFSETQ. This CDR3 reads CASSKNLDGQFF. CDR3 in DNA: TGCGCCAGCAGCAAAAACCTAGATGGGCAGTTCTTC. Full variable domain (remainder filled in from reference TRBV5-1 and TRBJ2-1): KAGVTQTPRYLIKTRGQQVTLSCSPISGHRSVSWYQQTPGQGLQFLFEYFSETQRNKGNFPGRFSGRQFSNSRSEMNVSTLELGDSALYLCASSKNLDGQFFGPGTRLTVL.

The chain carries TRBV25-1 and TRBJ1-4, with D possibly TRBD1 on 5 matching bases. The germline V and J ends were trimmed by 10 bases and 8 bases, with 17 bases remaining between them. This CDR3 is built from 13 residues. CDR1 and CDR2 from the germline V gene are MGHDK and SYGVNS. CDR3 bases: TGTGCCACTCGCCGAGGGGCGGAGGAAAAACTGTTTTTT. It translates to CATRRGAEEKLFF.

CDR3 in amino acids: CASSLGLVKLDNDNEQFF. In nucleotides, the CDR3 is TGTGCCAGCAGCTTAGGGCTCGTCAAGCTCGATAACGACAATGAGCAGTTCTTC. The V gene is TRBV7-9, the J gene TRBJ2-1; D remains ambiguous. CDR1 is SEHNR, CDR2 FQNEAQ, per germline (reference sequence). This CDR3 comprises 18 residues. The V end was cut by 1 base, the J end by 5 bases, with 21 bases between.

This chain links TRBV7-3 with TRBJ2-3; 13 bases match TRBD2. CDR3 size: 18 residues. Germline CDR1 is SGHTA and CDR2 is FQGTGA. J lost 2 bases, V lost 0 bases, and 5 bases had no gene match. The CDR3 region is CASSLTPTSGGDTDTQYF. CDR3 sequence (DNA): TGTGCCAGCAGCTTAACGCCAACTAGCGGGGGGGACACAGATACGCAGTATTTT.

The rearrangement uses TRBV7-2 and TRBJ2-3; the match to TRBD2 covers 8 bases. Germline lookup yields CDR1 SGHTA and CDR2 FQGNSA. Trimming cost V 1 base and J 5 bases; bases outside gene matches: 8. The CDR3 contains 16 residues. DNA of the CDR3: TGTGCCAGCAGCTTAGTGGCGGGGGGCTTGGGAGATACGCAGTATTTT. Amino acids: CASSLVAGGLGDTQYF.